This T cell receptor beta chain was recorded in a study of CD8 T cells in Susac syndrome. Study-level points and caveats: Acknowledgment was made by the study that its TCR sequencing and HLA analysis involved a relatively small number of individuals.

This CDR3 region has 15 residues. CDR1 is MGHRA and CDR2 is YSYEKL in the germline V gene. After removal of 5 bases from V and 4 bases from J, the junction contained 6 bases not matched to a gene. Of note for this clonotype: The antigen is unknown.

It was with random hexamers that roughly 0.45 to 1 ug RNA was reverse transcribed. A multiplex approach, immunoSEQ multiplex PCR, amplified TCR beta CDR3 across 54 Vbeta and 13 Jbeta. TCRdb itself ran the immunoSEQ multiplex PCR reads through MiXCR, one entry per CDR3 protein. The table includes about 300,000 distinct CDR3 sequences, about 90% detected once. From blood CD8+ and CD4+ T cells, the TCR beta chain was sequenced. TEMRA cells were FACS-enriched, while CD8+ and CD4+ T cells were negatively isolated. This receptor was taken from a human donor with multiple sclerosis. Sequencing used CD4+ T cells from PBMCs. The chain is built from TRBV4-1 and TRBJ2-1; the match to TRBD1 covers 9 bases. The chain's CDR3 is CASSDNRGQYNEQFF. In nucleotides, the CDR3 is TGCGCCAGCAGCGACAACAGGGGGCAATACAATGAGCAGTTCTTC.